The 21 T cell receptor beta chains below were found in one sample sequenced in a study of low-dose radiotherapy and immunotherapy resistance in tumors. Time point denoted: after trial treatment. Treatment defined: LDRT plus nivolumab, ipilimumab, low-dose cyclophosphamide and aspirin (RACIN trial). First-strand cDNA used TRAV- and TRBV-specific primers, covering alpha and beta chains. Over roughly 20 PCR cycles, TCRs were amplified from a constant-region primer and V-primer adapter. TCRdb called the reads again in MiXCR, with one record for every CDR3 protein. The sample includes tens of thousands of distinct CDR3 sequences, roughly 20% seen only once; the top ten take roughly 13%. This sample comprised PBMCs, obtained after low-dose radiotherapy plus immunotherapy. These receptors originate from a female donor with ovarian cancer.

This clonotype was recorded at least ten times. The gene calls are TRBV6-5 and TRBJ1-1; TRBD1 is a possible D gene (5 bases). Trimming took off 2 bases at V and 10 bases at J, with 14 bases between the two ends. The CDR3 length is 13 residues. The germline V gene encodes CDR1 MNHEY and CDR2 SVGAGI. In DNA form, the CDR3 reads TGTGCCAGCAGTTACAGGGGCGGGGAAGGAGCTTTCTTT. This sequence encodes CASSYRGGEGAFF.

This clonotype was found many times. Compared with germline, one end of the junction differs, possibly owing to a read error. The gene calls are TRBV11-1 and TRBJ2-5; D is possibly TRBD2 (5 bases). This CDR3 spans 14 amino acids. Germline V gene sequence: CDR1 SGHAT, CDR2 FQDESV (reference sequence). The DNA for the CDR3 is TGTGCCAGCAGCTTCAGAGGAGGAGTTGAGACCCGGTACTTC. It translates to CASSFRGGVETRYF.

This clonotype has at least ten counts. The chain uses TRBV29-1 and TRBJ1-5; D is unclear. Between the trimmed V and J ends, which lost 7 bases and 0 bases, there was a span of 10 bases. The CDR3 has 13 amino acids. In germline, CDR1 is SQVTM, CDR2 ANQGSEA. The CDR3 loop is CSAAVGSNQPQHF. In DNA form, the CDR3 reads TGCAGCGCAGCGGTCGGTAGCAATCAGCCCCAGCATTTT.

This clonotype was detected ten times or more. The chain recombines TRBV4-1 with TRBJ2-7; TRBD2 agrees at 9 bases. V shed 2 bases, J shed 1 base, and the junction held 6 bases outside the gene matches. Looked up from germline, CDR1 is MGHRA and CDR2 is YSYEKL. This CDR3 comprises 16 residues. The chain's CDR3 is CASSQRTSAISYEQYF. Here the CDR3 DNA reads TGCGCCAGCAGCCAAAGGACTAGCGCCATATCCTACGAGCAGTACTTC.

Turning to this clonotype: A far more abundant clone sits one base away, making this likely a read error. The chain carries TRBV6-2 or TRBV6-3 and TRBJ1-2; 8 nucleotides line up with TRBD1. CDR3 length: 14 amino acids. With V trimmed by 5 bases and J by 4 bases, 6 bases remained unmatched. Germline V gene data show CDR1 as MNHEY and CDR2 as SVGEGT. The CDR3 DNA reads TGTGCCAGCAGTGCCGCAACAGGGGGCTATGGCTACACCTTC. Its translation: CASSAATGGYGYTF.

This clonotype came up many times. The V call is TRBV6-2 or TRBV6-3, the J call TRBJ2-5; maybe TRBD1 (6 bases). The germline V gene has CDR1 MNHEY and CDR2 SVGEGT. Trimming left V 8 bases short and J 2 bases short, with 18 bases between. The CDR3 totals 15 residues. In nucleotides, the CDR3 is TGTGCCAGCCTATCCCCGACAGGAAAGCAAGAGACCCAGTACTTC. It is translated as CASLSPTGKQETQYF.

This clonotype was counted a few times. The chain combines TRBV19 with TRBJ1-5; D gene unclear. Germline V gene data show CDR1 as LNHDA and CDR2 as SQIVND (reference sequence). The V end lost 1 base, the J end lost 0 bases, and 4 bases lay between the germline ends. The length of the CDR3 is 14 residues. CDR3 in amino acids: CASSIGSSNQPQHF. The CDR3 DNA reads TGTGCCAGTAGTATAGGGAGTAGCAATCAGCCCCAGCATTTT.

This clonotype appeared many times. V usage is TRBV29-1 and J usage is TRBJ2-7, with D perhaps assigned TRBD1 or TRBD2 (5 bases each). V lost 4 bases and J lost 3, with 10 bases in between. CDR3 length: 12 amino acids. Looked up from germline, CDR1 is SQVTM and CDR2 is ANQGSEA. CDR3 sequence (DNA): TGCAGCGTTGGGGACGGACTCTACGAGCAGTACTTC. Protein: CSVGDGLYEQYF.

In regard to this clonotype: This likely traces to a read error, being one base from a far larger clone. This chain joins TRBV28 and TRBJ2-7; TRBD1 or TRBD2 may be the D gene (6 bases each). The CDR3 sequence is 12 residues long. V lost 6 bases, J lost 7 bases, and 13 bases lay in between. Looked up from germline, CDR1 is MDHEN and CDR2 is SYDVKM. CDR3 amino acids: CASRGGVWEQYF. DNA for the CDR3: TGTGCCAGCAGGGGGGGCGTCTGGGAGCAGTACTTC.

This clonotype was counted at least ten times. V is TRBV10-3 and J is TRBJ2-3; TRBD2 agrees at 7 bases. V gave up 7 bases and J gave up 0 bases; unmatched junction bases: 10. Germline CDR1 reads ENHRY; CDR2 reads SYGVKD. The CDR3 is 16 amino acids. The CDR3 coding sequence is TGTGCCATCACAGCGGGGCAGCACGGTAGCACAGATACGCAGTATTTT. Amino acids: CAITAGQHGSTDTQYF.

The V and J genes are TRBV18 and TRBJ2-2, with D perhaps matching TRBD1 (5 bases). The CDR3 is 15 amino acids. Germline values: CDR1 KGHSH, CDR2 LQKENI. The V end lost 0 bases, the J end lost 6 bases, and 11 bases lay between the germline ends. The CDR3 region has the DNA TGTGCCAGCTCACCACCCACGACAGTGGCCGGGGAGCTGTTTTTT. It is translated as CASSPPTTVAGELFF.

This rearrangement joins TRBV6-6 to TRBJ2-3; TRBD2 agrees at 8 bases. Germline loops: CDR1 MNHNY, CDR2 SVGAGI (reference sequence). V dropped 5 bases and J dropped 2; count of bases not matched to a gene: 12. This CDR3 has 17 residues. CDR3 nucleotide sequence: TGTGCCAGCAGTGAACGGGGAGTAGCGGGATCCACAGATACGCAGTATTTT. This translates into CASSERGVAGSTDTQYF.

This clonotype was recorded at least ten times. The chain employs TRBV4-2 and TRBJ1-1; D is ambiguous. This CDR3 has 15 residues. Germline V gene sequence: CDR1 LGHNA, CDR2 YNFKEQ. Deletions cut 0 bases from V and 0 bases from J, with 8 bases between. The CDR3 sequence is CASSQDRGVNTEAFF. Here the CDR3 DNA reads TGTGCCAGCAGCCAAGATCGTGGGGTGAACACTGAAGCTTTCTTT.

This clonotype was observed many times. One end of the junction varies from germline; a read error may be responsible. The rearrangement uses TRBV7-7 and TRBJ2-7, with 7 bases identical to TRBD1. Germline CDR1 SSHAT, CDR2 FNYEAQ (reference sequence). CDR3 length: 13 residues. The chain's CDR3 is CASSSQLQGEQYF. Written as DNA, the CDR3 is TGTGCTAGCAGCTCTCAGTTACAGGGGGAGCAGTACTTC.

This clonotype was picked up many times. This sequence joins TRBV2 and TRBJ2-7; tentatively, D is TRBD1 (5 bases). CDR3 size: 15 residues. V was shortened by 7 bases and J by 0 bases, with 16 bases between the two germline ends. The germline CDR1 and CDR2 sequences are SNHLY and FYNNEI. The chain's CDR3 is CASNEGELSSYEQYF. The CDR3 DNA reads as TGTGCCAGCAACGAAGGGGAACTGAGCTCCTACGAGCAGTACTTC.

This clonotype was observed at least ten times. The chain uses TRBV5-1 and TRBJ2-5; D may be TRBD2 (5 bases). This CDR3 contains 14 residues. Trimming took off 0 bases at V and 5 bases at J, with 11 bases between the two ends. Germline V gene lookup returns CDR1 SGHRS and CDR2 YFSETQ. CDR3 amino acids: CASSLGTSKETQYF. The CDR3 DNA follows: TGCGCCAGCAGCTTGGGGACTTCTAAGGAGACCCAGTACTTC.

This clonotype was seen many times. The chain carries TRBV4-2 and TRBJ2-7; D gene ambiguous. V lost 0 bases to trimming and J lost 3 bases, with 9 bases between them. The CDR3 is made up of 14 amino acids. In germline, CDR1 is LGHNA, CDR2 YNFKEQ. CDR3 sequence (DNA): TGTGCCAGCAGCCAAGATGGACGGAACTACGAGCAGTACTTC. As protein: CASSQDGRNYEQYF.

The V and J genes are TRBV20-1 and TRBJ2-7; D is perhaps TRBD2 (6 bases). This CDR3 region has 15 residues. The V gene's germline CDR1 is DFQATT and CDR2 SNEGSKA (reference sequence). V lost 2 bases to trimming and J lost 0 bases, with 14 bases between them. DNA for the CDR3: TGCAGTGCTAGACCCCGGGGACTGACCTCCTACGAGCAGTACTTC. It codes for CSARPRGLTSYEQYF.

This clonotype was seen repeatedly, ten times or more. Written as DNA, the CDR3 is TGCAGTGCTACCTTACAGGGGTTCGACAATCAGCCCCAGCATTTT. Translation gives CSATLQGFDNQPQHF. The V call is TRBV20-1, the J call TRBJ1-5; TRBD1 agrees at 7 bases. There are 15 residues in the CDR3. Per the germline V gene, CDR1 is DFQATT and CDR2 is SNEGSKA (reference sequence). V shed 4 bases, J shed 3 bases, and the junction held 9 bases outside the gene matches.

This clonotype was seen many times. The CDR3 sequence: CASSLRGTSGGASYNEQFF. The CDR3 nucleotides are TGTGCCAGCTCACTACGGGGGACTAGCGGAGGGGCTTCCTACAATGAGCAGTTCTTC. The chain recombines TRBV18 with TRBJ2-1; 11 nucleotides align to TRBD2. Germline CDR1 is KGHSH and CDR2 is LQKENI. Trimming took 4 bases from V and 1 from J; bases not matched to a gene: 12. This CDR3 spans 19 amino acids.

This clonotype was detected ten times or more. V gene TRBV20-1 combines with J gene TRBJ2-3; the match to TRBD2 covers 12 bases. From germline, CDR1 is DFQATT and CDR2 SNEGSKA (reference sequence). After removal of 5 bases from V and 0 bases from J, the junction contained 12 bases not matched to a gene. The CDR3 totals 18 residues. The CDR3 sequence: CSAPWGLAGGPSTDTQYF. The CDR3 DNA is TGCAGTGCTCCCTGGGGGCTAGCGGGAGGGCCAAGCACAGATACGCAGTATTTT.